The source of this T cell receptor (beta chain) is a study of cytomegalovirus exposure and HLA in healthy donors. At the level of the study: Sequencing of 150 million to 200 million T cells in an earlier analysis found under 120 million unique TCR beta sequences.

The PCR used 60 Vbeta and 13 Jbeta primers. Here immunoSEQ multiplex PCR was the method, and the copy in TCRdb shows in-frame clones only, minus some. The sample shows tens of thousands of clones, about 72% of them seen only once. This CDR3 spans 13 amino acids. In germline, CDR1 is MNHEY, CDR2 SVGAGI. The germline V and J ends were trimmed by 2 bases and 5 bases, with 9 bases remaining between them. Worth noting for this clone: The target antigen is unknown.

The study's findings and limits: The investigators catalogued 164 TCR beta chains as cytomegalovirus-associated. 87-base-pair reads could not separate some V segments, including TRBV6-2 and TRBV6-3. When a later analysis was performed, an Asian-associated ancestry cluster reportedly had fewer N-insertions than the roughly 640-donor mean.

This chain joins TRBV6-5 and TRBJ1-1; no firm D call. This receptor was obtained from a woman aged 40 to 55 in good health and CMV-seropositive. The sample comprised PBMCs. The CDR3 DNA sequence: TGTGCCAGCAGTTACAGCAGGCTAACTGAAGCTTTCTTT. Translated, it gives CASSYSRLTEAFF.